The next 2 T cell receptor beta chains were all read from a single sample in a study of shared clonotypes between healthy human individuals (dated by TCRdb to 2020 to 2021). Libraries were prepared through the immunoSEQ multiplex PCR assay. In TCRdb, the immuneACCESS table is reduced to in-frame sequences with V and J assigned. These tables do not hold every clone; where another copy was compared, an unresolved V gene accounts for under half, and the others remain unexplained. The sample yields roughly 640,000 clones; around 74% were counted once. 1.5% to 2% of the sample is held by the ten biggest clonotypes. The sequenced sample was memory CD4+ T cells sorted from blood. The sample's cell subset or site label is to be understood as: CD45RA-negative fraction. All receptors derive from a woman between 25 and 40 years old in good health.

Remarks on this clone: Sequence at one end of the junction differs from germline and may be a read error. The chain couples TRBV5-5 to TRBJ2-5, with 8 bases aligning to TRBD1. CDR1 is SGHKS and CDR2 is YYEKEE in the germline V gene (reference sequence). CDR3 length equals 14 residues. The CDR3 loop is CASSPGDLLEQGDF. CDR3 sequence (DNA): TGTGCCAGCAGCCCGGGGGACCTCCTTGAACAGGGGGACTTC.

This clone was found once. A far larger clone is one nucleotide away, so this likely arose from a read error. Other nucleotide sequences in the sample specify the same CDR3. The chain combines TRBV11-2 with TRBJ2-3; D is unresolved. Germline V gene sequence: CDR1 SGHAT, CDR2 FQNNGV. Trimming took 5 bases from V and 0 from J, leaving 6 bases between them. The CDR3 length is 13 residues. The CDR3 is CASSAPSTDTQYF. For the CDR3, the DNA is TGTGCCAGCAGCGCGCCTAGCACAGATACGCAGTATTTT.